Each of the 27 T cell receptor beta chains below was sequenced from the same sample in a study of OX40 agonist ivuxolimab in advanced cancers. Library construction relied on the immunoSEQ multiplex PCR assay. The immuneACCESS repertoire file appears here via TCRdb, limited to in-frame rearrangements. These files lack a portion of the clones; in checked studies, under half of the deficit traces to unresolved V genes, and the cause of the others is not known. The sample data list roughly 50,000 clones, and 70% to 90% of these were observed just once. The ten top clones hold 0.8% to 1% of the sample. The sample was CD4+ or CD8+ T cells sorted from blood, taken in a trial of the OX40 agonist ivuxolimab. The source is an adult with an advanced solid tumor such as melanoma, head and neck, liver or kidney cancer.

J is TRBJ2-5 and V is TRBV18; the match to TRBD1 covers 7 bases. After removal of 4 bases from V and 4 bases from J, the junction contained 6 bases not matched to a gene. This CDR3 contains 14 residues. Germline V gene sequence: CDR1 KGHSH, CDR2 LQKENI. The CDR3 spells CASSLQGMPETQYF. DNA for the CDR3: TGTGCCAGCTCACTACAGGGGATGCCAGAGACCCAGTACTTC.

The J gene is TRBJ1-1, the V gene TRBV7-8; D is perhaps TRBD1 (5 bases). Trimming left V 5 bases short and J 0 bases short, with 10 bases between. Looked up from germline, CDR1 is SGHVS and CDR2 is FQNEAQ. This CDR3 contains 14 residues. The CDR3 bases are TGTGCCAGCAGCCTCCGGGGGGTGAACACTGAAGCTTTCTTT. It codes for CASSLRGVNTEAFF.

The rearrangement links TRBV6-1 to TRBJ1-1; D remains ambiguous. CDR1 and CDR2 from the germline V gene are MNHNS and SASEGT. The V end was cut by 6 bases, the J end by 6 bases, with 11 bases between. The CDR3 runs to 12 residues. The CDR3 region is CASRLGWSEAFF. For the CDR3, the DNA is TGTGCCAGCAGACTGGGGTGGTCTGAAGCTTTCTTT.

V and J are TRBV4-1 and TRBJ1-6, with 8 bases fitting TRBD1. This CDR3 region has 18 residues. From germline, CDR1 is MGHRA and CDR2 YSYEKL. Trimming removed 2 bases from V and 8 bases from J; junction bases left unmatched: 14. DNA for the CDR3: TGCGCCAGCAGCCAAACCGGGACAGGCATTAAACGGGATTCACCCCTCCACTTT. Encoded protein: CASSQTGTGIKRDSPLHF.

The rearrangement uses TRBV27 and TRBJ2-2, with 8 bases matching TRBD1. CDR3 length: 17 residues. Germline V gene sequence: CDR1 MNHEY, CDR2 SMNVEV (reference sequence). V was clipped by 5 bases and J by 4 bases; unmatched bases: 12. Here the CDR3 DNA reads TGTGCCAGCAGTCCCTACGGACAGGGATTCGGCACCGGGGAGCTGTTTTTT. Translating gives CASSPYGQGFGTGELFF.

In its sample, this clone was seen a few times. V and J are TRBV6-1 and TRBJ1-2; D gene ambiguous. Trimming stripped 7 bases from V and 2 bases from J, with 17 bases between. This CDR3 comprises 15 residues. Per germline, CDR1 MNHNS and CDR2 SASEGT. As DNA, the CDR3 is TGTGCCAGCAAATTCGGTGTTACCCCGAACTATGGCTACACCTTC. Translation gives CASKFGVTPNYGYTF.

This sequence joins TRBV6-5 and TRBJ1-2; unclear D gene. The germline V gene has CDR1 MNHEY and CDR2 SVGAGI. Trimming pared 6 bases from V and 7 bases from J, leaving 9 bases between. The CDR3 contains 11 residues. The CDR3 region has the DNA TGTGCCAGCAGGGTTATAGGTGGCTACACCTTC. It specifies CASRVIGGYTF.

The V gene is TRBV5-4, the J gene TRBJ2-1; 8 bases agree with TRBD2. The V and J ends lost 0 bases and 7 bases, in that order; junction bases with no gene match: 9. The CDR3 is 16 amino acids. Germline V gives CDR1 SGHNT, CDR2 YYREEE (reference sequence). CDR3: CASSLVHGRGVNEQFF. CDR3 DNA: TGTGCCAGCAGCTTGGTCCACGGGCGGGGGGTGAATGAGCAGTTCTTC.

V is TRBV19 and J is TRBJ1-1; TRBD1 is a possible D gene (5 bases). The CDR3 has 15 residues. Looked up from germline, CDR1 is LNHDA and CDR2 is SQIVND (reference sequence). Trimming cost V 4 bases and J 5 bases, with 17 bases left between them. For the CDR3, the DNA is TGTGCCAGTAGTAGTCCCGCAGGGCCGGGAACTGAAGCTTTCTTT. Translating it yields CASSSPAGPGTEAFF.

The V and J genes are TRBV29-1 and TRBJ1-5, with D perhaps TRBD1 (6 bases). The germline V and J ends were trimmed by 4 bases and 4 bases, with 17 bases remaining between them. The CDR3 consists of 15 residues. Germline V gives CDR1 SQVTM, CDR2 ANQGSEA. CDR3 amino acids: CSVGFGQGFNQPQHF. The CDR3 DNA sequence: TGCAGCGTTGGTTTCGGTCAGGGGTTTAATCAGCCCCAGCATTTT. The full variable domain, its missing parts supplied by reference TRBV29-1 and TRBJ1-5, is SAVISQKPSRDICQRGTSLTIQCQVDSQVTMMFWYRQQPGQSLTLIATANQGSEATYESGFVIDKFPISRPNLTFSTLTVSNMSPEDSSIYLCSVGFGQGFNQPQHFGDGTRLSIL.

The V gene is TRBV6-6, the J gene TRBJ1-5; 7 bases match TRBD1. Unmatched junction bases numbered 2, after V lost 0 bases and J lost 6 bases. CDR3 size: 14 residues. Germline loops: CDR1 MNHNY, CDR2 SVGAGI (reference sequence). CDR3 sequence: CASSYSYRGQPQHF. The CDR3 coding sequence is TGTGCCAGCAGTTACTCGTACAGGGGTCAGCCCCAGCATTTT.

The chain is built from TRBV5-8 and TRBJ1-5, with a weak D call TRBD1 (6 bases). Trimming took off 5 bases at V and 1 base at J, with 13 bases between the two ends. The CDR3 has 15 amino acids. The germline V gene has CDR1 SGHTS and CDR2 YDEGEE. The CDR3 region is CASRGGPRSNQPQHF. The CDR3 region has the DNA TGTGCCAGCAGAGGGGGGCCCCGGAGCAATCAGCCCCAGCATTTT.

This chain uses TRBV4-1 with TRBJ1-2; D unresolved. CDR3 size: 13 residues. V lost 0 bases to trimming and J lost 7 bases, with 9 bases between them. CDR1 is MGHRA and CDR2 is YSYEKL in the germline V gene. The DNA of the CDR3 is TGCGCCAGCAGCCAAGATAGGGTAACTGGCTACACCTTC. Translation gives CASSQDRVTGYTF.

This clone was seen only a few times. The chain joins TRBV5-1 to TRBJ1-1; D may be TRBD1 (6 bases). The CDR3 spans 13 residues. Germline V gene data show CDR1 as SGHRS and CDR2 as YFSETQ. V was cut by 0 bases and J by 5 bases, with 8 bases left in between. CDR3 sequence reads: CASSLDRATEAFF. CDR3 nucleotides: TGCGCCAGCAGCTTGGACAGGGCAACTGAAGCTTTCTTT.

The J gene is TRBJ1-1, the V gene TRBV4-1, with 9 bases matching TRBD1. The germline CDR1 and CDR2 sequences are MGHRA and YSYEKL. The CDR3 has 17 residues. V was clipped by 4 bases and J by 3 bases; unmatched bases: 12. The CDR3 nucleotides are TGCGCCAGCAGCCGGGGAAACAGGGGGCTGGTTCACACTGAAGCTTTCTTT. Encoded protein: CASSRGNRGLVHTEAFF.

The J gene is TRBJ2-2, the V gene TRBV2; D may be TRBD2 (6 bases). V dropped 6 bases and J dropped 1 base, with 9 bases sitting between them. CDR1 is SNHLY, CDR2 FYNNEI, per germline. The CDR3 totals 14 residues. CDR3 residues: CASRRLVNTGELFF. For the CDR3, the DNA is TGTGCCAGCAGGCGACTAGTGAACACCGGGGAGCTGTTTTTT.

V and J are TRBV6-5 and TRBJ2-7; D remains unclear. The germline CDR1 and CDR2 sequences are MNHEY and SVGAGI. Trimming removed 5 bases at V and 1 base at J, with 15 bases between. This CDR3 region has 15 residues. The CDR3 region is CASSPAVRRSYEQYF. CDR3 coding DNA: TGTGCCAGCAGTCCCGCGGTGCGACGGTCCTACGAGCAGTACTTC.

The chain joins TRBV25-1 to TRBJ2-7; D is unresolved. The germline V gene has CDR1 MGHDK and CDR2 SYGVNS. This CDR3 contains 13 residues. V lost 10 bases and J lost 0, with 13 bases in between. The CDR3 bases are TGTGCCACTGAAGACCGGTACTCCTACGAGCAGTACTTC. It translates to CATEDRYSYEQYF.

The chain employs TRBV7-6 and TRBJ2-2; 9 bases are shared with TRBD2. Germline CDR1 reads SGHVS; CDR2 reads FNYEAQ. The V gene end was trimmed by 5 bases and the J gene end by 2 bases; junction bases not matched to a gene: 6. This CDR3 has 16 amino acids. CDR3 in DNA: TGTGCCAGCAGCCTTAGCGGGGGAATTAACACCGGGGAGCTGTTTTTT. Amino acids: CASSLSGGINTGELFF.

This sequence joins TRBV15 and TRBJ1-1; no clear D gene. Germline-derived CDR1 and CDR2 are LNHNV and YYDKDF (reference sequence). CDR3 length equals 14 residues. V was pared by 3 bases and J by 14 bases, with 22 bases between. The CDR3 DNA follows: TGTGCCACCAGCAGCCCTTCGGTCGGCGGTCGGGGATTCTTT. Translating it yields CATSSPSVGGRGFF.

The chain couples TRBV25-1 to TRBJ2-3, with TRBD1 matching 7 bases. With V trimmed by 6 bases and J by 1 base, 7 bases remained unmatched. Germline V gives CDR1 MGHDK, CDR2 SYGVNS. This CDR3 is built from 15 residues. CDR3 nucleotides: TGTGCCAGCAGCAGACGGGACAGCCGCACAGATACGCAGTATTTT. Translated: CASSRRDSRTDTQYF. The whole variable domain, filled in from reference TRBV25-1 and TRBJ2-3, reads EADIYQTPRYLVIGTGKKITLECSQTMGHDKMYWYQQDPGMELHLIHYSYGVNSTEKGDLSSESTVSRIRTEHFPLTLESARPSHTSQYLCASSRRDSRTDTQYFGPGTRLTVL.

The chain recombines TRBV18 with TRBJ1-2; D gene uncertain. Germline V gene sequence: CDR1 KGHSH, CDR2 LQKENI. The CDR3 has 14 amino acids. Trimming removed 6 bases at V and 0 bases at J, with 11 bases between. CDR3 in amino acids: CASSPNQANYGYTF. The CDR3 DNA reads as TGTGCCAGCTCCCCGAACCAAGCTAACTATGGCTACACCTTC.

V usage is TRBV7-2 and J usage is TRBJ1-1; D is possibly TRBD1 (6 bases). Germline V gene sequence: CDR1 SGHTA, CDR2 FQGNSA. Trimming stripped 4 bases from V and 0 bases from J, with 12 bases between. The CDR3 totals 15 residues. The CDR3: CASSSQAGVNTEAFF. The CDR3 DNA reads TGTGCCAGCAGCTCCCAGGCAGGGGTGAACACTGAAGCTTTCTTT.

The chain has TRBV19 and TRBJ2-1, with D possibly called TRBD1 or TRBD2 (7 bases each). Germline loops: CDR1 LNHDA, CDR2 SQIVND (reference sequence). Trimming took off 0 bases at V and 7 bases at J, with 19 bases between the two ends. The CDR3 spans 17 residues. This CDR3 is CASSIDAGGAGSNEQFF. CDR3 coding DNA: TGTGCCAGTAGTATAGACGCAGGGGGGGCCGGGTCGAATGAGCAGTTCTTC. Full variable domain (missing parts from reference TRBV19 and TRBJ2-1): DGGITQSPKYLFRKEGQNVTLSCEQNLNHDAMYWYRQDPGQGLRLIYYSQIVNDFQKGDIAEGYSVSREKKESFPLTVTSAQKNPTAFYLCASSIDAGGAGSNEQFFGPGTRLTVL.

This chain links TRBV9 with TRBJ1-6; no clear D gene. The CDR3 is made up of 16 amino acids. Germline assignment: CDR1 SGDLS and CDR2 YYNGEE. V shed 3 bases and J shed 0 bases, with 10 bases lying between them. The CDR3 DNA is TGTGCCAGCAGCGCAGCGGCTTACTCCTATAATTCACCCCTCCACTTT. Amino acids: CASSAAAYSYNSPLHF.

This chain joins TRBV5-1 and TRBJ2-5; 9 bases are shared with TRBD1. Germline V gene sequence: CDR1 SGHRS, CDR2 YFSETQ. The CDR3 contains 16 residues. V was clipped by 4 bases and J by 5 bases; unmatched bases: 12. CDR3: CASSKTGTGFGETQYF. The CDR3 DNA reads TGCGCCAGCAGCAAAACCGGGACAGGGTTTGGCGAGACCCAGTACTTC.

The V and J genes are TRBV6-5 and TRBJ2-7; D is perhaps TRBD2 (6 bases). V was shortened by 4 bases and J by 11 bases, with 18 bases between the two germline ends. CDR1 is MNHEY, CDR2 SVGAGI, per germline. CDR3 length: 13 residues. The CDR3 loop is CASSSLTRGKEYF. DNA of the CDR3: TGTGCCAGCAGTTCCTTGACTCGGGGGAAGGAGTACTTC.